The 8 T cell receptor beta chains below all came from one sample that was sequenced in a study of cytomegalovirus exposure and HLA in healthy donors. The PCR had 60 Vbeta and 13 Jbeta primers. TCRdb's copy holds only in-frame clones and misses some; the assay was immunoSEQ multiplex PCR. This sample has around 98,000 clones, with about two thirds found just once. The material sequenced was PBMCs. These TCRs come from a female donor in good health and CMV-seronegative.

The chain combines TRBV27 with TRBJ2-5; 7 nucleotides match TRBD2. This CDR3 region has 14 residues. From germline, CDR1 is MNHEY and CDR2 SMNVEV (reference sequence). After removal of 6 bases from V and 1 base from J, the junction contained 5 bases not matched to a gene. In DNA, the CDR3 is TGTGCCAGCAGCCCCCGACTAGCCCAAGAGACCCAGTACTTC. Encoded protein: CASSPRLAQETQYF.

The chain couples TRBV2 to TRBJ2-5; D is uncertain. V lost 6 bases to trimming and J lost 8 bases, with 22 bases between them. Germline V CDR1 and CDR2: SNHLY, FYNNEI. The CDR3 runs to 15 residues. The CDR3 nucleotides are TGTGCCAGCAGGGGTCGAGGCCTTGGCTTGAGAACCCAGTACTTC. The encoded protein is CASRGRGLGLRTQYF.

Only a few counts were recorded for this clone. This chain joins TRBV5-1 and TRBJ1-1; possible D gene TRBD1, 6 bases. The CDR3 spans 16 residues. Germline V gene lookup returns CDR1 SGHRS and CDR2 YFSETQ. Trimming removed 2 bases from V and 1 base from J, with 15 bases in between. Here the CDR3 DNA reads TGCGCCAGCAGCTTAACCCCACAGGGAAGGAACACTGAAGCTTTCTTT. Translation gives CASSLTPQGRNTEAFF. Drawing the rest from reference TRBV5-1 and TRBJ1-1, the complete variable domain is KAGVTQTPRYLIKTRGQQVTLSCSPISGHRSVSWYQQTPGQGLQFLFEYFSETQRNKGNFPGRFSGRQFSNSRSEMNVSTLELGDSALYLCASSLTPQGRNTEAFFGQGTRLTVV.

This clone showed up just once. The chain combines TRBV7-6 with TRBJ1-5; D is unresolved. The CDR3 is 15 residues long. V was clipped by 5 bases and J by 4 bases, with 15 bases between them. The germline gives CDR1 SGHVS, CDR2 FNYEAQ. CDR3 in DNA: TGTGCCAGCAGCCCTAATCGGGAGGCTAATCAGCCCCAGCATTTT. Its translation is CASSPNREANQPQHF.

This chain uses TRBV7-9 with TRBJ2-2; the match to TRBD2 covers 9 bases. J was trimmed by 5 bases and V by 1 base; bases with no gene match: 11. Germline V gives CDR1 SEHNR, CDR2 FQNEAQ (reference sequence). CDR3 length: 18 residues. Here the CDR3 DNA reads TGTGCCAGCAGCTTAGATTGGCTAGCGGGAAAAGGGACCGGGGAGCTGTTTTTT. It translates to CASSLDWLAGKGTGELFF.

This clone was counted only a few times. The rearrangement joins TRBV7-9 to TRBJ1-1; D gene uncertain. Germline V gene data show CDR1 as SEHNR and CDR2 as FQNEAQ (reference sequence). V lost 8 bases and J 0 bases, leaving 10 bases between the germline ends. CDR3 length equals 13 residues. The CDR3 region has the DNA TGTGCCAGCCTATCTACCTTGAACACTGAAGCTTTCTTT. Translated, it gives CASLSTLNTEAFF.

The chain couples TRBV7-9 to TRBJ1-1; D is possibly TRBD1 (5 bases). V was clipped by 0 bases and J by 4 bases, with 12 bases between them. CDR1 is SEHNR and CDR2 is FQNEAQ in the germline V gene (reference sequence). The CDR3 runs to 15 residues. CDR3 nucleotides: TGTGCCAGCAGCTTAGCACGGGGGATGGGCACTGAAGCTTTCTTT. It yields the protein CASSLARGMGTEAFF.

The chain combines TRBV13 with TRBJ2-7; maybe TRBD2 (7 bases). Trimming took 7 bases from V and 4 from J, leaving 20 bases between them. Germline loops: CDR1 PRHDT, CDR2 FYEKMQ (reference sequence). This CDR3 is built from 15 residues. The CDR3 nucleotides read TGTGCCAGCAAATCACGGGGGGCGAACTTGTACGAGCAGTACTTC. It specifies CASKSRGANLYEQYF.